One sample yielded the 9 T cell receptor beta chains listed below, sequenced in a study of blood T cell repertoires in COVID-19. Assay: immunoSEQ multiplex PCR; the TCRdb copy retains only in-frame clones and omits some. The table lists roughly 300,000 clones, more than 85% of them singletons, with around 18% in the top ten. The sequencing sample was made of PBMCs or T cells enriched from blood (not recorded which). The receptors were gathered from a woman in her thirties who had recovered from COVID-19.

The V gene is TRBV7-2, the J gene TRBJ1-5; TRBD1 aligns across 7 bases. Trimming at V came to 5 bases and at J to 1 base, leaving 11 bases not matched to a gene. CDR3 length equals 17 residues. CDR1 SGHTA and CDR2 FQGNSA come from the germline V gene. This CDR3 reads CASSIRTGHTSNQPQHF. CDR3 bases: TGTGCCAGCAGCATCCGGACAGGCCATACCAGCAATCAGCCCCAGCATTTT.

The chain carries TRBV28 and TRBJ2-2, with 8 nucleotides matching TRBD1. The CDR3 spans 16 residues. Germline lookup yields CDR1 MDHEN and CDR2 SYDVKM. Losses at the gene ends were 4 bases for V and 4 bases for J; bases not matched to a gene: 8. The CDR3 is CASSSQGAELTGELFF. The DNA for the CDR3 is TGTGCCAGCAGTTCCCAGGGGGCGGAACTCACCGGGGAGCTGTTTTTT.

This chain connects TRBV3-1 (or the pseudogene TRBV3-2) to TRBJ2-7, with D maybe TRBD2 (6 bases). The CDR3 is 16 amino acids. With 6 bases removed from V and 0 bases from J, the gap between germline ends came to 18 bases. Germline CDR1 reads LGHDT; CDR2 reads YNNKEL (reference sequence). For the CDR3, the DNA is TGTGCCAGCAGACTACCCGGGGGACGCGACTCCTACGAGCAGTACTTC. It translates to CASRLPGGRDSYEQYF.

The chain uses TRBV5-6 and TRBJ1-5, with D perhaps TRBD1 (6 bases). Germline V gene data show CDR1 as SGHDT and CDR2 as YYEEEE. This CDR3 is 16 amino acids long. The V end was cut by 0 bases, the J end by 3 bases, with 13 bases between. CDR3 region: CASSLGWGRFNQPQHF. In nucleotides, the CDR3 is TGTGCCAGCAGCTTGGGGTGGGGGCGGTTCAATCAGCCCCAGCATTTT.

As DNA, the CDR3 is TGTGCCAGCAGTGTTCCTAGCGGGGGTTCCTACAATGAGCAGTTCTTC. This codes for CASSVPSGGSYNEQFF. V is TRBV28 and J is TRBJ2-1; TRBD2 aligns across 10 bases. The CDR3 runs to 16 residues. Germline-derived CDR1 and CDR2 are MDHEN and SYDVKM. V lost 5 bases, J lost 1 base, and 5 bases stayed unmatched.

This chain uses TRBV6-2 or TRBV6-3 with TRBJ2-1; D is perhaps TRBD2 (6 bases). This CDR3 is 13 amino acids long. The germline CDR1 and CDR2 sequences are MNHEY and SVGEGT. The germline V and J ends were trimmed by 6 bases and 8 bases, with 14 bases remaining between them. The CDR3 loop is CASSETSGHEQFF. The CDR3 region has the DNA TGTGCCAGCAGCGAGACTAGTGGCCATGAGCAGTTCTTC.

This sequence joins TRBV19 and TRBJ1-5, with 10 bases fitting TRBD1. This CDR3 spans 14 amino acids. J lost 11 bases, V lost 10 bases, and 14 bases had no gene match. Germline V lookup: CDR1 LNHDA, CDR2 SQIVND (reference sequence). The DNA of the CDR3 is TGTGCCACCTCAATGGGGACAGGGGAGAAGGCCCAGCATTTT. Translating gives CATSMGTGEKAQHF.

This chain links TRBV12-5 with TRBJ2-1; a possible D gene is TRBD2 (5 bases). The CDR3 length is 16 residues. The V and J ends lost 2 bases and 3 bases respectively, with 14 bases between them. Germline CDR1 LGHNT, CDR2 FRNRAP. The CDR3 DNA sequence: TGTGCTAGTGGTTTGCCCCGGGATTTCTACTACAATGAGCAGTTCTTC. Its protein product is CASGLPRDFYYNEQFF.

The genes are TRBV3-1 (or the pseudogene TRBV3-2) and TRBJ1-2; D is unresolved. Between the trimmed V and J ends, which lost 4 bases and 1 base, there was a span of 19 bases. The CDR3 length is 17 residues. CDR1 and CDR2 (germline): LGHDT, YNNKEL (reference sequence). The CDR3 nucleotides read TGTGCCAGCAGCCCCCGCGGGAGGAATGCAATTAACTATGGCTACACCTTC. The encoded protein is CASSPRGRNAINYGYTF.